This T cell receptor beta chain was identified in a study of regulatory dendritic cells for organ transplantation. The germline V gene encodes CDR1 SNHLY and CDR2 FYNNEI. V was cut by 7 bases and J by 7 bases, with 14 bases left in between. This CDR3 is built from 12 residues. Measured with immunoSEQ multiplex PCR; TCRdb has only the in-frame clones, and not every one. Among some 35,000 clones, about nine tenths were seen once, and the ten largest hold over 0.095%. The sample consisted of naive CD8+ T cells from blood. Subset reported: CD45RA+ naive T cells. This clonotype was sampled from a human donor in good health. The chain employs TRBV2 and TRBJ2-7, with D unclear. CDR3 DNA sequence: TGTGCCAGCACTTCAGTCCGGTGGGAGCAGTACTTC. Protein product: CASTSVRWEQYF. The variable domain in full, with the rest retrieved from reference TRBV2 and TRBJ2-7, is EPEVTQTPSHQVTQMGQEVILRCVPISNHLYFYWYRQILGQKVEFLVSFYNNEISEKSEIFDDQFSVERPDGSNFTLKIRSTKLEDSAMYFCASTSVRWEQYFGPGTRLTVT.